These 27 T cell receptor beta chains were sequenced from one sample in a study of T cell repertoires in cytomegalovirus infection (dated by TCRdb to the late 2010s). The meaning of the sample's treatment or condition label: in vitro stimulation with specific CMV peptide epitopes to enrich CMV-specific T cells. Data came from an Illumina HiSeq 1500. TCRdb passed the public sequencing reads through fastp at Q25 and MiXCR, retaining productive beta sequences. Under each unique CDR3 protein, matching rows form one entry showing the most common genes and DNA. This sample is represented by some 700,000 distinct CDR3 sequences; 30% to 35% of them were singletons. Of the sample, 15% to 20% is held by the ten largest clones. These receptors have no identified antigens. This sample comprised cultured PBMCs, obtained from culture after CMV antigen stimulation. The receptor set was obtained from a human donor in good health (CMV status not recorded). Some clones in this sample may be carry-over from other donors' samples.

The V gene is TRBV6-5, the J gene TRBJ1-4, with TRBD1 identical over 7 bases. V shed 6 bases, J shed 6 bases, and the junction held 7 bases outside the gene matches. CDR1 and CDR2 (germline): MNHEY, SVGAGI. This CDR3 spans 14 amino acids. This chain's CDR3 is CASRRTGPHEKLFF. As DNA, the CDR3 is TGTGCCAGCAGAAGGACAGGCCCCCATGAAAAACTGTTTTTT.

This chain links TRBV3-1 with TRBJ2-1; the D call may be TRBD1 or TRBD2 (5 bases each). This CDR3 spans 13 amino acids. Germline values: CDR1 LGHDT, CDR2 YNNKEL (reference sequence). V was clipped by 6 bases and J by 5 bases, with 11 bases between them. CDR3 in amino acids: CASRRRGDNEQFF. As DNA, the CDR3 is TGTGCCAGCAGGCGAAGAGGGGACAATGAGCAGTTCTTC.

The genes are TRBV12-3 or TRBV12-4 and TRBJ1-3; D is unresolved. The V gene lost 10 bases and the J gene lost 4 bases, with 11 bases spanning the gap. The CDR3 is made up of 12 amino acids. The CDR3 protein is CATGLTGNTIYF. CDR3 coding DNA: TGTGCCACGGGGTTGACCGGAAACACCATATATTTT.

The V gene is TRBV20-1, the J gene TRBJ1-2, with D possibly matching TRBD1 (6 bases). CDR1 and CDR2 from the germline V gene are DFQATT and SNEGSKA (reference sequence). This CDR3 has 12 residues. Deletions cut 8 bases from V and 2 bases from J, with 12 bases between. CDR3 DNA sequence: TGCAGTTTGGACAGACAAAACTATGGCTACACCTTC. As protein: CSLDRQNYGYTF.

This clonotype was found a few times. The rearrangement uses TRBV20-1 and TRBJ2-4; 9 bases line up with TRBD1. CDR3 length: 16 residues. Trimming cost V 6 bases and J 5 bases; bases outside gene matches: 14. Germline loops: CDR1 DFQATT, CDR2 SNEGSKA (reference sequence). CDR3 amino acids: CSARKGTGLLENIQYF. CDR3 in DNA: TGCAGTGCAAGGAAGGGGACAGGGCTTCTGGAAAACATTCAGTACTTC.

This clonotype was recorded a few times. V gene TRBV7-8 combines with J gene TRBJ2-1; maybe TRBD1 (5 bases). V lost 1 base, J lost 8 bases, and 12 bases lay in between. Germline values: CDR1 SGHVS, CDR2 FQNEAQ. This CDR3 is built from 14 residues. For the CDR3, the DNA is TGTGCCAGCAGCTTAGATCGTGGGGCGGATGAGCAGTTCTTC. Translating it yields CASSLDRGADEQFF. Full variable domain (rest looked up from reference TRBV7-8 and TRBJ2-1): GAGVSQSPRYKVAKRGQDVALRCDPISGHVSLFWYQQALGQGPEFLTYFQNEAQLDKSGLPSDRFFAERPEGSVSTLKIQRTQQEDSAVYLCASSLDRGADEQFFGPGTRLTVL.

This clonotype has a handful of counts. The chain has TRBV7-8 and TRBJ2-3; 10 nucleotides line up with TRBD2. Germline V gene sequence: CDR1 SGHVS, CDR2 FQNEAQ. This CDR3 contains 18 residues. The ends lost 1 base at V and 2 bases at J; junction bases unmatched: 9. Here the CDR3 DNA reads TGTGCCAGCAGCTTAGTAGCCGTGGGGACTAGCGTCACAGATACGCAGTATTTT. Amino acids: CASSLVAVGTSVTDTQYF.

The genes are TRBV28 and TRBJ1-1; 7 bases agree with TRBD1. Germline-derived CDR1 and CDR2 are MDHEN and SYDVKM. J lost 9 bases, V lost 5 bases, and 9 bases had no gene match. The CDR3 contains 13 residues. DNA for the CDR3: TGTGCCAGCAGTGGCAGGGGGGATTTGAAAGCTTTCTTT. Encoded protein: CASSGRGDLKAFF.

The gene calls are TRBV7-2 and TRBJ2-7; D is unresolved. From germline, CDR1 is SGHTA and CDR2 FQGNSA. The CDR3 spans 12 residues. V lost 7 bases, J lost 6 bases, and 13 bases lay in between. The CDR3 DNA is TGTGCCAGCACCGGTCGGGCAGGCGAGCAGTACTTC. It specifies CASTGRAGEQYF.

The CDR3 region is CSARDLQGYNYEQYF. The DNA of the CDR3 is TGCAGTGCTAGAGATCTACAGGGTTATAATTACGAGCAGTACTTC. J is TRBJ2-7 and V is TRBV20-1; the D gene is possibly TRBD1 (6 bases). The CDR3 runs to 15 residues. V was cut by 0 bases and J by 4 bases, with 16 bases left in between. The germline CDR1 and CDR2 sequences are DFQATT and SNEGSKA (reference sequence).

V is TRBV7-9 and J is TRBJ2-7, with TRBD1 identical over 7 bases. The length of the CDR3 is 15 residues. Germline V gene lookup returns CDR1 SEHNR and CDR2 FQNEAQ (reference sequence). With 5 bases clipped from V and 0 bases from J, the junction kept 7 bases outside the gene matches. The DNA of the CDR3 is TGTGCCAGCAGCAACGACAGGGCAGGCTCCTACGAGCAGTACTTC. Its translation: CASSNDRAGSYEQYF.

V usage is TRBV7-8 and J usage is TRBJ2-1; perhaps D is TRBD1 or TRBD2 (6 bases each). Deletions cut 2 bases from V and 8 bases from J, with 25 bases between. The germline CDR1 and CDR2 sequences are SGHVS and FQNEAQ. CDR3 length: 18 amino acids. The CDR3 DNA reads TGTGCCAGCAGCTTAATGAAACTTTTTGAGGGGGGCACCCATGAGCAGTTCTTC. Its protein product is CASSLMKLFEGGTHEQFF.

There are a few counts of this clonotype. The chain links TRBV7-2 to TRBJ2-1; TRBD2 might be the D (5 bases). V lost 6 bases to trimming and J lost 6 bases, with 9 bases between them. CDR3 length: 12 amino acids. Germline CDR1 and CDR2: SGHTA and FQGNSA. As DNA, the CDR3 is TGTGCCAGCAGACTTCGGGGCAATGAGCAGTTCTTC. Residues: CASRLRGNEQFF.

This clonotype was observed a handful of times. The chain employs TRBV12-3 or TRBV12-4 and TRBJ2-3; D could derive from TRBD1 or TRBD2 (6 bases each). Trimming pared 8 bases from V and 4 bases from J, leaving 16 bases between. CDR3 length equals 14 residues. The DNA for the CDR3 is TGTGCCAGCCACGGGGGCATCTCGTCAGATACGCAGTATTTT. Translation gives CASHGGISSDTQYF.

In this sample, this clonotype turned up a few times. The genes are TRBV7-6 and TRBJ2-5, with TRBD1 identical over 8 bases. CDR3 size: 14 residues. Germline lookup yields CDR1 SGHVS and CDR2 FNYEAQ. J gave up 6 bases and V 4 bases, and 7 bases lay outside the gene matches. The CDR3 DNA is TGTGCCAGCAGCTCCTTGGACAGGGACAAGACCCAGTACTTC. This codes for CASSSLDRDKTQYF. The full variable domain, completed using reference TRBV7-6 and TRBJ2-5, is GAGVSQSPRYKVTKRGQDVALRCDPISGHVSLYWYRQALGQGPEFLTYFNYEAQQDKSGLPNDRFSAERPEGSISTLTIQRTEQRDSAMYRCASSSLDRDKTQYFGPGTRLLVL.

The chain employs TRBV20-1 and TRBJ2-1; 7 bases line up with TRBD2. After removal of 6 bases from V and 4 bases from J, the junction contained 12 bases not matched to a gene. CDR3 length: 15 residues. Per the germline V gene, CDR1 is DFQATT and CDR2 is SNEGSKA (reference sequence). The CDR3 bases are TGCAGTGCCCAGAGCATAGCGGGTGGATACAATGAGCAGTTCTTC. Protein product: CSAQSIAGGYNEQFF.

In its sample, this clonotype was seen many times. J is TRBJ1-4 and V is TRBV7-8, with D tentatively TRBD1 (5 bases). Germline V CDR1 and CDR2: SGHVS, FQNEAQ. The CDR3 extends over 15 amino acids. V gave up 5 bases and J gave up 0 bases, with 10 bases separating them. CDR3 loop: CASSVTRATNEKLFF. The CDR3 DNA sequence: TGTGCCAGCAGCGTTACCAGGGCAACTAATGAAAAACTGTTTTTT. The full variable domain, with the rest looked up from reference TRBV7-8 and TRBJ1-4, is GAGVSQSPRYKVAKRGQDVALRCDPISGHVSLFWYQQALGQGPEFLTYFQNEAQLDKSGLPSDRFFAERPEGSVSTLKIQRTQQEDSAVYLCASSVTRATNEKLFFGSGTQLSVL.

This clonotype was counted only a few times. The CDR3, as DNA: TGTGCCAGCAGTTACTGGGGAGGGGTCGGCGCAGATACGCAGTATTTT. It yields the protein CASSYWGGVGADTQYF. V and J are TRBV6-2 or TRBV6-3 and TRBJ2-3, with 7 bases fitting TRBD2. The CDR3 has 16 amino acids. Per the germline V gene, CDR1 is MNHEY and CDR2 is SVGEGT. V was pared by 1 base and J by 4 bases, with 8 bases of the junction left unmatched.

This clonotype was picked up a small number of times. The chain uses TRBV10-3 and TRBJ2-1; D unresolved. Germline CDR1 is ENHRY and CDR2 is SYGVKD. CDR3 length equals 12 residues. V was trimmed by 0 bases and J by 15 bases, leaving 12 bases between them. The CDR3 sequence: CAISESRMNSFF. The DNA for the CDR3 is TGTGCCATCAGTGAGTCGAGGATGAATTCGTTCTTC.

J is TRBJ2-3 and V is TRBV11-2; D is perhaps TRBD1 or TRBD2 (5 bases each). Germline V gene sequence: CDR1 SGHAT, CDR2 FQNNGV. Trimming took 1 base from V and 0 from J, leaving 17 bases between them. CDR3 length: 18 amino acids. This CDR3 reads CASSLVPWGWGSTDTQYF. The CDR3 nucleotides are TGTGCCAGCAGCTTAGTCCCGTGGGGCTGGGGGAGCACAGATACGCAGTATTTT.

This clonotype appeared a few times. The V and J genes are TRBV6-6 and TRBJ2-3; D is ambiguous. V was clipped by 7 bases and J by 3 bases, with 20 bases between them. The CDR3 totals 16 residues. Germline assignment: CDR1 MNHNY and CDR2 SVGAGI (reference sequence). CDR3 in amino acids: CASNMNWAGGTDTQYF. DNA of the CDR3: TGTGCCAGCAATATGAACTGGGCAGGTGGGACAGATACGCAGTATTTT.

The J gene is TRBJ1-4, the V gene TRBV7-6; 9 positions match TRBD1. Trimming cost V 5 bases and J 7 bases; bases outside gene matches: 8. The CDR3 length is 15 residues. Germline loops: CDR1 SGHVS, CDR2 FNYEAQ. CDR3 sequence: CASSPSQGALEKLFF. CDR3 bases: TGTGCCAGCAGCCCCTCACAGGGGGCTCTTGAAAAACTGTTTTTT.

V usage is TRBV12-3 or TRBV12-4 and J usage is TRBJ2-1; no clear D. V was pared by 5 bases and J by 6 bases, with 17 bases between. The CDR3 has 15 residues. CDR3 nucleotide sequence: TGTGCCAGCAGTCTGGGTATTGGTCTCGCCAATGAGCAGTTCTTC. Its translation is CASSLGIGLANEQFF.

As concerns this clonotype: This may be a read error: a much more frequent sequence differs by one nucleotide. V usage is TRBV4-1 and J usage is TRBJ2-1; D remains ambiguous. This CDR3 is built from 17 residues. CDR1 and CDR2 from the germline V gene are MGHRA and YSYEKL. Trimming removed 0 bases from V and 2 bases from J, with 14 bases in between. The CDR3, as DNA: TGCGCCAGCAGCCAAGATATGCGCACCCGAACCTACAATGAGCAGTTCTTC. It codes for CASSQDMRTRTYNEQFF.

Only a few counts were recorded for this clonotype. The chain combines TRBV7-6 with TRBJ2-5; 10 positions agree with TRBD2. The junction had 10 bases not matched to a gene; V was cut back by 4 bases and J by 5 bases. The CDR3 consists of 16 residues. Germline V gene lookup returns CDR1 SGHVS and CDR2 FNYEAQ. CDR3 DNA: TGTGCCAGCAGCTCAACTCTAGCGGGAGCGGGGGAGACCCAGTACTTC. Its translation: CASSSTLAGAGETQYF.

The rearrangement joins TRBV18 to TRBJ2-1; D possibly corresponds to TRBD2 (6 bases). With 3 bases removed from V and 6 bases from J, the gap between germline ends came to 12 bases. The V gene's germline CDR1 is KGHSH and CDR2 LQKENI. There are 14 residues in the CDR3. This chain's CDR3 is CASSPMEGGNEQFF. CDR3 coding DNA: TGTGCCAGCTCACCCATGGAGGGAGGCAATGAGCAGTTCTTC.

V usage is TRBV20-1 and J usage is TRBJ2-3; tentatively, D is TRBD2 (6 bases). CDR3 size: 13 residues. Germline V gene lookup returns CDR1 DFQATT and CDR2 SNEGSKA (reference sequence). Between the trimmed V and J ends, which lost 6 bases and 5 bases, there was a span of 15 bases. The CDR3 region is CSAPGAGGDTQYF. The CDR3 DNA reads TGCAGTGCGCCAGGAGCGGGTGGAGATACGCAGTATTTT.